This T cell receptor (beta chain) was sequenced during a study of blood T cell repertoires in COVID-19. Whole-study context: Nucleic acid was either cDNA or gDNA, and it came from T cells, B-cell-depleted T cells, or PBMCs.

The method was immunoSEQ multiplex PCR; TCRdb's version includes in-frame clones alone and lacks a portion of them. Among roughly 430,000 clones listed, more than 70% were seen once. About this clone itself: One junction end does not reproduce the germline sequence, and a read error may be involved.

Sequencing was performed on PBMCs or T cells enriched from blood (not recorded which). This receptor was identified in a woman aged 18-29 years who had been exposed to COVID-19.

CDR3 loop: CSVTAGGLAEVF. CDR3 in DNA: TGCAGCGTTACCGCTGGGGGACTAGCGGAAGTCTTC. The gene calls are TRBV29-1 and TRBJ2-7; 11 bases line up with TRBD2. Germline V gene lookup returns CDR1 SQVTM and CDR2 ANQGSEA. This CDR3 has 12 amino acids.